Presented here are 17 T cell receptor delta chains from one specimen sequenced in a study of DNA immune sequencing with unique molecular identifiers. Primers for all 8 TRDV and 4 TRDJ genes amplified genomic DNA in 32-plex. The library had 12-nucleotide UMIs introduced over approximately 3 barcoding cycles, then a second adapter PCR. TCRdb fed the multiplex PCR reads into CATT to redo clone calling. The sample lists around 2,000 delta-chain clones; roughly 11% were seen once. The sequencing sample was made of gamma-delta T cells enriched from blood buffy coat, or unenriched PBMCs (not recorded which). The receptors come from a human donor in good health.

This clone was observed a handful of times. A read error likely explains why the TCRdb protein, taken from a much larger clone, differs from this DNA's translation at residue 11; the protein shown is translated from the DNA. The rearrangement joins TRDV2 to TRDJ1, with TRDD3 matching over 7 bases. From germline, CDR1 is GEAIGNYY and CDR2 EKD. The CDR3 is 15 amino acids. The CDR3 bases are TGTGCCTGTGACCTACTGGGGACAGACACCCATAAACTCATCTTT. Protein sequence: CACDLLGTDTHKLIF.

Points on this clone: A read error likely explains why the TCRdb protein, taken from a much larger clone, differs from this DNA's translation at residue 12; the protein shown is translated from the DNA. The chain carries TRDV2 and TRDJ1, with 11 nucleotides matching TRDD3. Germline V gene data show CDR1 as GEAIGNYY and CDR2 as EKD. J gave up 3 bases and V 0 bases, and 8 bases lay outside the gene matches. There are 17 residues in the CDR3. CDR3 nucleotide sequence: TGTGCCTGTGACACCGTTGGGGGATACGCTGGGGCCGATAAACTCATCTTT. Protein sequence: CACDTVGGYAGADKLIF.

This clone has only one observation. The V gene lacks a call, and TRDJ1 is the J gene; the tabulated D call, TRDD3, remains unverified against the DNA. The CDR3 length is 25 residues. This CDR3 reads CACATVGDFGLPLGDTRWYTDKLIF. Here the CDR3 DNA reads TGTGCCTGTGCCACAGTTGGGGACTTTGGACTTCCCCTGGGGGATACGCGGTGGTACACCGATAAACTCATCTTT.

In this sample, this clone turned up a few times. This may come from a read error, since a much larger clone is one base off. The chain uses TRDV2 and TRDJ1, with D perhaps matching TRDD3 (5 bases). CDR1 is GEAIGNYY, CDR2 EKD, per germline. The CDR3 contains 17 residues. V gave up 0 bases and J gave up 1 base, with 17 bases separating them. The CDR3 coding sequence is TGTGCCTGTGACACCATCTCGGGGACCCAAAGCACCGATAAACTCATCTTT. The encoded protein is CACDTISGTQSTDKLIF.

The sample holds many counts of this clone. TCRdb records a much larger clone's protein for this DNA, with a difference at residue 13 that likely arises from a read error; the protein given is the translation of the DNA. The chain couples TRDV2 to TRDJ1; 11 nucleotides align to TRDD3. The CDR3 covers 15 residues. Per germline, CDR1 GEAIGNYY and CDR2 EKD. The CDR3 reads CACAQLGDRDDKPIF. The CDR3, as DNA: TGTGCCTGTGCCCAACTGGGGGATAGGGACGATAAACCCATCTTT.

Details on this clone: TCRdb's protein, taken from a much larger clone, differs from this DNA's translation at residue 4, likely owing to a read error; the protein displayed comes from the DNA. The chain combines TRDV2 with TRDJ1; D ambiguous. This CDR3 comprises 14 residues. Germline V gene sequence: CDR1 GEAIGNYY, CDR2 EKD. The V and J ends lost 6 bases and 0 bases respectively, with 13 bases between them. The CDR3 is CACYSVENTDKLIF. The CDR3, as DNA: TGTGCCTGTTATTCGGTAGAGAACACCGATAAACTCATCTTT.

This clone has more than one count but fewer than ten. This likely traces to a read error, being one base from a far larger clone. At the DNA level, this CDR3 is encoded by other sequences in the same sample as well. The rearrangement joins TRDV2 to TRDJ1; 12 bases agree with TRDD3. Germline lookup yields CDR1 GEAIGNYY and CDR2 EKD. The CDR3 is 18 amino acids. CDR3 protein: CACDLLGDTLLTTDKLIF. Here the CDR3 DNA reads TGTGCCTGTGACCTTCTGGGGGATACGCTTCTTACCACCGATAAACTCATCTTC.

This clone was detected a few times. TCRdb records a much larger clone's protein for this DNA, with a difference at residue 7 that likely arises from a read error; the protein given is the translation of the DNA. The chain combines TRDV2 with TRDJ1, with TRDD3 matching over 11 bases. Germline CDR1 GEAIGNYY, CDR2 EKD. J gave up 0 bases and V 3 bases, and 8 bases lay outside the gene matches. This CDR3 is built from 17 residues. As DNA, the CDR3 is TGTGCCTGTGACTCGCTGGTGGGGGATACGGACACCGATAAACTCATCTTT. This codes for CACDSLVGDTDTDKLIF.

This clone was detected a few times. No call was made for the V gene; the J gene is TRDJ1; the table's D gene call, TRDD3, was not cross checked with the DNA. CDR3 length: 18 amino acids. CDR3 amino acids: CALGETPSVPTNTGKLIF. The DNA of the CDR3 is TGTGCTCTTGGGGAAACCCCCTCCGTTCCTACTAATACGGGTAAACTCATCTTT.

This clone showed up just a few times. This DNA's translation and the protein TCRdb lists, from a much larger clone, do not match at residue 16, likely due to a read error; the protein shown is translated from the DNA. This rearrangement joins TRDV2 to TRDJ3; 8 bases line up with TRDD3. The germline CDR1 and CDR2 sequences are GEAIGNYY and EKD. This CDR3 has 19 amino acids. The CDR3: CACDTGSWGSSWDTRHMFF. The CDR3 region has the DNA TGTGCCTGTGACACCGGTAGCTGGGGGAGCTCCTGGGACACCCGACATATGTTTTTC.

The sample holds a few counts of this clone. This likely reflects a read error, since a far larger clone is one base away. Other nucleotide sequences in the sample specify the same CDR3. The genes are TRDV2 and TRDJ1, with 12 nucleotides matching TRDD3. The germline gives CDR1 GEAIGNYY, CDR2 EKD. This CDR3 comprises 16 residues. Written as DNA, the CDR3 is TGTGCCTGTGACAAGCTGGGGGATACGCAGGCCGACAAACTCATCTTT. Its translation is CACDKLGDTQADKLIF.

Concerning this clone itself: Translating this DNA gives a protein that differs at residue 14 from the TCRdb one, which belongs to a much larger clone; a read error is likely, and the protein shown is this translation. The DNA for the CDR3 is TGTGCCTGTGACACCGTCGGGGGTCGCACCGATAAACTCACCTTT. It encodes CACDTVGGRTDKLTF. The chain combines TRDV2 with TRDJ1; D possibly corresponds to TRDD3 (5 bases). Germline values: CDR1 GEAIGNYY, CDR2 EKD. The CDR3 contains 15 residues.

This clone has more than one count but fewer than ten. The chain combines TRDV2 with TRDJ1; tentatively, D is TRDD3 (6 bases). The germline gives CDR1 GEAIGNYY, CDR2 EKD. CDR3 length: 19 amino acids. V lost 0 bases to trimming and J lost 2 bases, with 24 bases between them. Here the CDR3 DNA reads TGTGCCTGTGACACCGTAAGCGGAGACTGGGCCCCTGGGACCGATAAACTCATCTTT. The encoded protein is CACDTVSGDWAPGTDKLIF.

Regarding this clone: With a far larger clone one base away, a read error is the likely cause. Different DNA sequences within this sample yield the same CDR3. The chain combines TRDV1 with TRDJ1, with 8 positions matching TRDD2. The J gene, absent from TCRdb, was called here by matching the DNA to germline. Germline V gene sequence: CDR1 TSWWSYY, CDR2 QGS. The CDR3 runs to 24 residues. The ends lost 2 bases at V and 1 base at J; junction bases unmatched: 30. The CDR3 region has the DNA TGTGCTCTTGGGGAATCGTCCGCCTTCCTATTAGTCAGGACTGGAGGATTCTGCACCGATAAACTCATCTTT. This translates into CALGESSAFLLVRTGGFCTDKLIF.

No V gene call is available, although the J gene is TRDJ1; the table's D call TRDD3 went unverified against the DNA. This CDR3 has 19 amino acids. The CDR3 DNA follows: TGTGCTCTTGGGGACCCGATCTACGTCTGGGGGATACGCCCCGATAAACTCATCTTT. It is translated as CALGDPIYVWGIRPDKLIF.

This clone was seen more than once but under ten times. TCRdb attributes to this sequence the protein of a much larger clone, which differs from the DNA translation at residue 9; a read error is likely, and the protein displayed is translated from the DNA. The rearrangement links TRDV2 to TRDJ1; D ambiguous. V was shortened by 3 bases and J by 4 bases, with 20 bases between the two germline ends. Germline loops: CDR1 GEAIGNYY, CDR2 EKD. This CDR3 is built from 16 residues. The CDR3 coding sequence is TGTGCCTGTGACGACCTCACCTCCGAGAGTGACGATAAACTCATCTTT. The encoded protein is CACDDLTSESDDKLIF.

Comment on this clone: TCRdb records a much larger clone's protein for this DNA, with a difference at residue 8 that likely arises from a read error; the protein given is the translation of the DNA. The chain joins TRDV2 to TRDJ1; D call uncertain. V lost 0 bases, J lost 1 base, and 11 bases lay in between. CDR1 and CDR2 (germline): GEAIGNYY, EKD. The CDR3 is 15 amino acids. CDR3 bases: TGTGCCTGTGACACCGTCGGGAGTCGCACCGATAAACTCATCTTT. Protein: CACDTVGSRTDKLIF.